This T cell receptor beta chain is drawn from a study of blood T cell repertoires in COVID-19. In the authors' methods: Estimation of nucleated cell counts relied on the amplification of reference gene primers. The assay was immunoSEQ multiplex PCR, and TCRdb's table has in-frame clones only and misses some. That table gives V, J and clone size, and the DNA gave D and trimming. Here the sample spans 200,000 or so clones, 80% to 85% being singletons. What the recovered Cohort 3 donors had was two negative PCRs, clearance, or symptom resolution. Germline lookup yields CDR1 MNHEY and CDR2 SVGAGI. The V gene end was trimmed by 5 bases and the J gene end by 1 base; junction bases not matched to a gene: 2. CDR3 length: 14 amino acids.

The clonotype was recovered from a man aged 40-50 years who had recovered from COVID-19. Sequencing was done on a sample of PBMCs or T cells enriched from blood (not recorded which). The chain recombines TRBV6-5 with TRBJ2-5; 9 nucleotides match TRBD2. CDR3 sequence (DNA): TGTGCCAGCAGTCGGGGACTAGCCCAAGAGACCCAGTACTTC. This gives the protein CASSRGLAQETQYF.